The clone carrying this TCR beta chain was picked up many times. What it binds is unknown. These data belong to a study of neurological immune-mediated disorders. Whole-study findings and limits: Private repertoires in all groups were suggested by the finding that expanded clones across subjects shared no CDR3 amino acid sequences.

V was clipped by 2 bases and J by 4 bases, with 15 bases between them. The CDR3 totals 15 residues. Germline CDR1 WNHNN, CDR2 SYGVQD (reference sequence). Synthesis of cDNA was accomplished via 5'RACE employing 10-nucleotide random UMIs. Each sequencing run yielded over 160 million TCR-beta sequences from 15-18 subjects. Each CDR3 protein gets one entry after TCRdb re-called the 5' RACE reads with MiXCR. The table includes 71,000 or so distinct CDR3 sequences, around 13% detected once. The time point is: longitudinal time-point 1 (baseline). PBMCs stored at -80 C, 2 million in total, were the source of the unsorted libraries.

Sequencing was performed on PBMCs. This clonotype was obtained from a female donor with HTLV-1-associated myelopathy (HAM/TSP). V gene TRBV10-1 combines with J gene TRBJ2-7, with a possible D match to TRBD1 (6 bases). The CDR3 region has the DNA TGCGCCAGCAGTGAGACAGGGTCCCTTTCATACGAGCAGTACTTC. Residues: CASSETGSLSYEQYF.